Listed here are 20 T cell receptor beta chains from one sample, sequenced in a study of T-cell memory formation after mild COVID-19. In TCRdb, the 5' RACE reads were re-called with MiXCR into one record per CDR3 protein. The data show 350,000 to 450,000 distinct CDR3 sequences, 15% to 20% seen once. Sequenced: PBMCs or a T cell subset sorted from them (not recorded which). The receptors derive from an adult woman who had mild COVID-19 (a few samples of this study predate the infection). Cell type and time point are not known.

This clonotype was detected ten times or more. This chain connects TRBV5-1 to TRBJ2-2; 7 bases agree with TRBD1. This CDR3 has 16 amino acids. Per germline, CDR1 SGHRS and CDR2 YFSETQ. V shed 0 bases, J shed 4 bases, and the junction held 6 bases outside the gene matches. The DNA of the CDR3 is TGCGCCAGCAGCTTGGAGACAGGGCCGGGCACCGGGGAGCTGTTTTTT. The encoded protein is CASSLETGPGTGELFF.

The rearrangement links TRBV7-9 to TRBJ1-2, with D maybe TRBD1 (5 bases). The CDR3 consists of 15 residues. V gave up 6 bases and J gave up 4 bases, with 18 bases separating them. Germline V gives CDR1 SEHNR, CDR2 FQNEAQ (reference sequence). The CDR3 region is CASSPGGAILYGYTF. The CDR3 DNA reads TGTGCCAGCAGTCCCGGAGGGGCGATCCTCTATGGCTACACCTTC.

This chain joins TRBV5-1 and TRBJ2-5; 12 bases fit TRBD2. Germline CDR1 is SGHRS and CDR2 is YFSETQ. J gave up 2 bases and V 3 bases, and 5 bases lay outside the gene matches. The CDR3 spans 16 residues. The CDR3 DNA follows: TGCGCCAGCAGCTCCGGACTAGCGGGGACACAAGAGACCCAGTACTTC. The encoded protein is CASSSGLAGTQETQYF.

This chain joins TRBV20-1 and TRBJ2-5; TRBD2 aligns across 13 bases. V was pared by 6 bases and J by 5 bases, with 9 bases of the junction left unmatched. The CDR3 consists of 15 residues. Germline-derived CDR1 and CDR2 are DFQATT and SNEGSKA (reference sequence). This CDR3 reads CSATGLAGYGETQYF. CDR3 nucleotide sequence: TGCAGTGCAACGGGACTAGCGGGATATGGTGAGACCCAGTACTTC.

This clonotype occurred a few times. The chain employs TRBV4-1 and TRBJ1-5; the D is unclear. CDR3 length: 14 amino acids. V lost 4 bases to trimming and J lost 2 bases, with 9 bases between them. Germline CDR1 reads MGHRA; CDR2 reads YSYEKL. The CDR3 DNA reads as TGCGCCAGCAGCCCCTTCTGGGGCAATCAGCCCCAGCATTTT. This gives the protein CASSPFWGNQPQHF.

This clonotype has more than one count but fewer than ten. J is TRBJ2-7 and V is TRBV6-5; D gene ambiguous. The CDR3 is 13 amino acids. V lost 6 bases, J lost 2 bases, and 11 bases lay in between. CDR1 and CDR2 (germline): MNHEY, SVGAGI. The CDR3 region has the DNA TGTGCCAGCAGCGCCCGTTACCCCTACGAGCAGTACTTC. Translated, it gives CASSARYPYEQYF.

This chain uses TRBV18 with TRBJ1-5; D remains ambiguous. This CDR3 is 12 amino acids long. Germline CDR1 KGHSH, CDR2 LQKENI. The V and J ends lost 5 bases and 9 bases respectively, with 11 bases between them. CDR3 DNA: TGTGCCAGCTCAGATCCGGCGGGGCCCCAGCATTTT. Protein product: CASSDPAGPQHF.

This clonotype turned up a few times. CDR3 protein: CASSTGTGGHYTF. The CDR3, as DNA: TGTGCCAGCAGTACGGGGACAGGGGGTCACTACACCTTC. The J gene is TRBJ1-2, the V gene TRBV6-6; TRBD1 agrees at 11 bases. Germline CDR1 is MNHNY and CDR2 is SVGAGI (reference sequence). V trimming: 5 bases; J trimming: 10 bases; junction bases outside the gene matches: 6. There are 13 residues in the CDR3.

This clonotype was picked up a small number of times. V and J are TRBV3-1 and TRBJ1-5; D unresolved. The V gene lost 5 bases and the J gene lost 9 bases, with 17 bases spanning the gap. There are 14 residues in the CDR3. Germline V gives CDR1 LGHDT, CDR2 YNNKEL (reference sequence). Written as DNA, the CDR3 is TGTGCCAGCAGCACAACCGAGACTCCAGGGCCCCAGCATTTT. It encodes CASSTTETPGPQHF. The whole variable domain, remainder taken from reference TRBV3-1 and TRBJ1-5, is DTAVSQTPKYLVTQMGNDKSIKCEQNLGHDTMYWYKQDSKKFLKIMFSYNNKELIINETVPNRFSPKSPDKAHLNLHINSLELGDSAVYFCASSTTETPGPQHFGDGTRLSIL.

The chain joins TRBV2 to TRBJ2-5; 7 bases line up with TRBD1. Germline V lookup: CDR1 SNHLY, CDR2 FYNNEI. Trimming took 6 bases from V and 6 from J; bases not matched to a gene: 7. CDR3 length: 13 amino acids. The CDR3 region has the DNA TGTGCCAGCAGAGACCGGGACAGAAAGACCCAGTACTTC. The encoded protein is CASRDRDRKTQYF.

The rearrangement links TRBV12-3 or TRBV12-4 to TRBJ2-2; no clear D gene. The CDR3 covers 12 residues. Trimming removed 4 bases from V and 6 bases from J, with 6 bases in between. CDR3 sequence: CASSWPAGELFF. CDR3 sequence (DNA): TGTGCCAGCAGTTGGCCCGCCGGGGAGCTGTTTTTT.

This clonotype was counted between two and nine times. This rearrangement joins TRBV12-3 or TRBV12-4 to TRBJ1-1; D not resolved. Trimming left V 7 bases short and J 4 bases short, with 13 bases between. CDR3 length equals 13 residues. The DNA for the CDR3 is TGTGCCAGCATATCAGGATTAGGCACTGAAGCTTTCTTT. The encoded protein is CASISGLGTEAFF.

The sample holds a few counts of this clonotype. The chain couples TRBV15 to TRBJ1-6; D might be TRBD1 (5 bases). CDR1 LNHNV and CDR2 YYDKDF come from the germline V gene (reference sequence). The germline V and J ends were trimmed by 0 bases and 0 bases, with 9 bases remaining between them. This CDR3 spans 17 amino acids. This CDR3 is CATSREGAVSYNSPLHF. In DNA, the CDR3 is TGTGCCACCAGCAGAGAAGGGGCCGTCTCCTATAATTCACCCCTCCACTTT.

Note on this clonotype: This may be a read error: a much more frequent sequence differs by one nucleotide. This sequence joins TRBV5-1 and TRBJ1-6, with D maybe TRBD1 (5 bases). This CDR3 contains 14 residues. CDR1 is SGHRS, CDR2 YFSETQ, per germline. CDR3 loop: CASSQGAYNSPIHF. The CDR3 bases are TGCGCCAGCAGTCAAGGGGCTTATAATTCACCCATCCACTTT.

This chain links TRBV9 with TRBJ1-2; 7 nucleotides agree with TRBD1. V shed 6 bases and J 4 bases; nucleotides not matched to a gene: 6. The CDR3 consists of 13 residues. Looked up from germline, CDR1 is SGDLS and CDR2 is YYNGEE. CDR3 in amino acids: CASNRGSGYGYTF. The CDR3 coding sequence is TGTGCCAGCAACAGGGGCTCGGGCTATGGCTACACCTTC.

The chain links TRBV5-4 to TRBJ2-3; D possibly corresponds to TRBD2 (6 bases). This CDR3 is built from 15 residues. Germline lookup yields CDR1 SGHNT and CDR2 YYREEE (reference sequence). V was trimmed by 4 bases and J by 11 bases, leaving 23 bases between them. This chain's CDR3 is CASSQTLAEATGQYF. The DNA for the CDR3 is TGTGCCAGCAGCCAGACCTTAGCGGAGGCCACAGGGCAGTATTTT.

This clonotype showed up many times. The CDR3 reads CASSTPGRLYEQYF. DNA of the CDR3: TGTGCCAGCAGCACCCCAGGGAGACTCTACGAGCAGTACTTC. The gene calls are TRBV21-1 and TRBJ2-7. TRBV21-1 is termed a pseudogene. This CDR3 comprises 14 residues.

This clonotype has only a few counts. This rearrangement joins TRBV12-3 or TRBV12-4 to TRBJ2-1; 12 nucleotides match TRBD2. V lost 2 bases to trimming and J lost 9 bases; unmatched junction nucleotides: 8. The CDR3 extends over 16 amino acids. The DNA of the CDR3 is TGTGCCAGCAGTTTATCCTCTAGCGGGAGGGCCGCTGAGCAGTTCTTC. Protein: CASSLSSSGRAAEQFF.

This chain uses TRBV7-2 with TRBJ2-3; D is tentatively TRBD1 or TRBD2 (6 bases each). V was trimmed by 2 bases and J by 0 bases, leaving 18 bases between them. The CDR3 length is 18 residues. Germline loops: CDR1 SGHTA, CDR2 FQGNSA. As DNA, the CDR3 is TGTGCCAGCAGCTTACGCGCAAGGGGGGACACTAGCACAGATACGCAGTATTTT. Its translation: CASSLRARGDTSTDTQYF.

J is TRBJ1-1 and V is TRBV12-3 or TRBV12-4; D ambiguous. The CDR3 runs to 14 residues. The V end was cut by 3 bases, the J end by 4 bases, with 12 bases between. The CDR3 reads CASSFAGKGTEAFF. CDR3 bases: TGTGCCAGCAGTTTTGCGGGGAAAGGCACTGAAGCTTTCTTT.